The 12 T cell receptor beta chains in this list originate from one sample, sequenced in a study of control samples from healthy donors and cancer patients (dated by TCRdb to 2018 to 2020). The library was made by the immunoSEQ multiplex PCR assay. TCRdb took over this immuneACCESS table, retaining in-frame rearrangements with V and J assigned. Such tables are incomplete; in checked studies, under half of the missing clones stem from an unresolved V gene, and the remainder is unexplained. Counted in this sample were around 85,000 clones; about 93% of them appeared once. Jointly, the top ten make up 4.5% to 6% of the sample. The sequenced sample consisted of blood. Receptors were obtained from a woman aged 18-29 years in good health.

The V gene is TRBV7-2, the J gene TRBJ2-3, with 11 nucleotides matching TRBD2. Germline V gene data show CDR1 as SGHTA and CDR2 as FQGNSA. The V and J ends lost 0 bases and 2 bases, in that order; junction bases with no gene match: 4. This CDR3 region has 17 residues. CDR3 sequence reads: CASSLAGSGGVTDTQYF. CDR3 DNA sequence: TGTGCCAGCAGCTTAGCGGGTAGCGGGGGGGTCACAGATACGCAGTATTTT.

The gene calls are TRBV3-1 (or the pseudogene TRBV3-2) and TRBJ1-4, with a possible D match to TRBD1 (6 bases). The CDR3 has 15 residues. Per the germline V gene, CDR1 is LGHDT and CDR2 is YNNKEL (reference sequence). Trimming took off 2 bases at V and 10 bases at J, with 17 bases between the two ends. CDR3 DNA: TGTGCCAGCAGCCAAACCGCGGCGACAGGACCAAAACTGTTTTTT. Protein sequence: CASSQTAATGPKLFF.

J is TRBJ2-7 and V is TRBV6-5, with D perhaps being TRBD1 or TRBD2 (5 bases each). Per the germline V gene, CDR1 is MNHEY and CDR2 is SVGAGI. V lost 5 bases, J lost 3 bases, and 11 bases lay in between. CDR3 size: 13 residues. CDR3 residues: CASSRLGDYEQYF. CDR3 DNA sequence: TGTGCCAGCAGTCGTCTGGGGGACTACGAGCAGTACTTC.

The chain carries TRBV5-1 and TRBJ2-7, with D perhaps TRBD1 or TRBD2 (5 bases each). Trimming cost V 4 bases and J 3 bases, with 17 bases left between them. The CDR3 contains 15 residues. Germline CDR1 SGHRS, CDR2 YFSETQ. CDR3 loop: CASSEASGQVYEQYF. The CDR3, as DNA: TGCGCCAGCAGCGAAGCGTCGGGGCAGGTCTACGAGCAGTACTTC.

V and J are TRBV19 and TRBJ2-5; possibly TRBD1 or TRBD2 for D (6 bases each). The CDR3 is 19 residues long. Germline V lookup: CDR1 LNHDA, CDR2 SQIVND (reference sequence). The germline V and J ends were trimmed by 3 bases and 5 bases, with 28 bases remaining between them. CDR3 nucleotides: TGTGCCAGTAGTATTATTGTCCCGCGGTTGGGGGGCTTTGAGGAGACCCAGTACTTC. Translated, it gives CASSIIVPRLGGFEETQYF.

This chain joins TRBV6-4 and TRBJ2-3; D remains ambiguous. Trimming cost V 2 bases and J 0 bases, with 12 bases left between them. The CDR3 has 16 amino acids. Looked up from germline, CDR1 is MRHNA and CDR2 is SNTAGT. The CDR3: CASSDVDTSSTDTQYF. The DNA of the CDR3 is TGTGCCAGCAGTGACGTAGACACCTCAAGCACAGATACGCAGTATTTT.

The V gene is TRBV2, the J gene TRBJ1-2; no clear D gene. Germline CDR1 SNHLY, CDR2 FYNNEI. Trimming removed 7 bases at V and 3 bases at J, with 15 bases between. The CDR3 is made up of 14 amino acids. CDR3 DNA: TGTGCCAGCACCGAGCGGGGATTGGACTATGGCTACACCTTC. It encodes CASTERGLDYGYTF.

The V gene is TRBV4-1, the J gene TRBJ1-1, with TRBD1 matching over 10 bases. The CDR3 is 19 amino acids. Looked up from germline, CDR1 is MGHRA and CDR2 is YSYEKL. The J segment lost 3 bases and the V segment lost 3 bases, leaving 16 bases of the junction unmatched. CDR3 coding DNA: TGCGCCAGCAGCCAGCGCCGGGACAGGGGTGGAGGGAAGGACACTGAAGCTTTCTTT. Translation gives CASSQRRDRGGGKDTEAFF.

Here the CDR3 reads CASKITGDYSNQPQHF. CDR3 coding DNA: TGTGCCAGTAAAATAACAGGAGATTATAGCAATCAGCCCCAGCATTTT. The chain has TRBV19 and TRBJ1-5, with D possibly TRBD1 on 5 matching bases. The CDR3 runs to 16 residues. Germline CDR1 is LNHDA and CDR2 is SQIVND (reference sequence). V was shortened by 7 bases and J by 0 bases, with 16 bases between the two germline ends.

V and J are TRBV29-1 and TRBJ2-3; D is undetermined. The CDR3 spans 14 residues. The V end lost 7 bases, the J end lost 1 base, and 15 bases lay between the germline ends. CDR1 is SQVTM and CDR2 is ANQGSEA in the germline V gene. DNA of the CDR3: TGCAGCGCGCAATCCCAGCGAGGCACAGATACGCAGTATTTT. This translates into CSAQSQRGTDTQYF.

This rearrangement joins TRBV4-1 to TRBJ2-1; unclear D gene. The germline CDR1 and CDR2 sequences are MGHRA and YSYEKL. The CDR3 totals 13 residues. The ends were cut back, 1 base at V and 3 bases at J, with 4 bases in the middle. The CDR3 DNA is TGCGCCAGCAGCCAAGGCCTCTACAATGAGCAGTTCTTC. This translates into CASSQGLYNEQFF.

The chain recombines TRBV19 with TRBJ1-1, with D perhaps matching TRBD1 (5 bases). With 10 bases removed from V and 0 bases from J, the gap between germline ends came to 15 bases. Per germline, CDR1 LNHDA and CDR2 SQIVND (reference sequence). CDR3 size: 14 residues. The CDR3 loop reads CATTSQVMNTEAFF. CDR3 bases: TGTGCCACCACCTCACAGGTCATGAACACTGAAGCTTTCTTT.